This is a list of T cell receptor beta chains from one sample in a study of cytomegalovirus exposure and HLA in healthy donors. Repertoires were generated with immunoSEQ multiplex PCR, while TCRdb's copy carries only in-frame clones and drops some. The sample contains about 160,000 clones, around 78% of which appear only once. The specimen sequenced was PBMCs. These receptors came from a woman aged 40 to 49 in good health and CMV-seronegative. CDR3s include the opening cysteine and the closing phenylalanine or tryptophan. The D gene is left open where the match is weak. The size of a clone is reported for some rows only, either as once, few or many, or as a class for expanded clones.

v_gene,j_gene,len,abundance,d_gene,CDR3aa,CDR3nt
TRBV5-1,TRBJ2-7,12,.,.,CASSLAGREQYF,TGCGCCAGCAGCTTGGCAGGTCGCGAGCAGTACTTC
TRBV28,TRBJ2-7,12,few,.,CASSFTVYEQYF,TGTGCCAGCAGTTTCACAGTCTACGAGCAGTACTTC
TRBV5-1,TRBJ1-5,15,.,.,CASSLDGNSNQPQHF,TGCGCCAGCAGCTTGGACGGTAATAGCAATCAGCCCCAGCATTTT
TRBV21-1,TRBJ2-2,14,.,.,CASTWDKNTGELFF,TGTGCCAGCACCTGGGACAAGAACACCGGGGAGCTGTTTTTT
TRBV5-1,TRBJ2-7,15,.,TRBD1,CASFLNRGPPYEQYF,TGCGCCAGCTTCCTCAACAGGGGTCCTCCCTACGAGCAGTACTTC
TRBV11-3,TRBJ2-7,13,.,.,CASSLDGFGVQYF,TGTGCCAGCAGCTTAGACGGTTTCGGGGTACAGTACTTC
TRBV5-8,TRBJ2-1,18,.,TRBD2,CASSLSTSGYSSYNEQFF,TGTGCCAGCAGCTTGTCGACTAGCGGGTACAGCTCCTACAATGAGCAGTTCTTC
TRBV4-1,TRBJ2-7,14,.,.,CASSPRDTSNEQYF,TGCGCCAGCAGCCCCCGAGACACGAGCAACGAGCAGTACTTC
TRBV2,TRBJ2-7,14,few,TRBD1,CASKGTGNSYEQYF,TGTGCCAGCAAAGGGACAGGGAACTCCTACGAGCAGTACTTC
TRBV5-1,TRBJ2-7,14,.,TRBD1,CASSLTGESFEQYF,TGCGCCAGCAGCTTGACAGGGGAGAGTTTCGAGCAGTACTTC
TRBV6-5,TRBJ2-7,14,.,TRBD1,CASSLGQGPYEQYF,TGTGCCAGCAGCCTGGGACAGGGACCCTACGAGCAGTACTTC
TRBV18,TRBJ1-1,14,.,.,CASSPWRGGTEAFF,TGTGCCAGCTCACCATGGAGGGGTGGCACTGAAGCTTTCTTT
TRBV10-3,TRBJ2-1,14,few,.,CAISERGTYNEQFF,TGTGCCATCAGTGAGCGGGGAACCTACAATGAGCAGTTCTTC
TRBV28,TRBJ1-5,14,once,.,CASRTGGFNQPQHF,TGTGCCAGCAGAACGGGGGGCTTCAATCAGCCCCAGCATTTT
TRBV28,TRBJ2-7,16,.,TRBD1,CASSFPGGQGLGVQYF,TGTGCCAGCAGTTTCCCAGGAGGACAGGGCCTGGGAGTGCAGTACTTC
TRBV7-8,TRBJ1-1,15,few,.,CASSFSWLQNTEAFF,TGTGCCAGCAGCTTTTCCTGGCTCCAGAACACTGAAGCTTTCTTT
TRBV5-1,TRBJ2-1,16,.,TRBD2,CASSLLAGASYNEQFF,TGCGCCAGCAGCCTTTTAGCGGGAGCCTCCTACAATGAGCAGTTCTTC
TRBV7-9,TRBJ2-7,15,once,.,CASSLVRGYTYEQYF,TGTGCCAGCAGCTTAGTCAGGGGCTATACCTACGAGCAGTACTTC
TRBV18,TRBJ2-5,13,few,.,CASSLGPEETQYF,TGTGCCAGCTCACTGGGCCCCGAAGAGACCCAGTACTTC
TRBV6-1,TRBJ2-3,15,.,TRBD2,CASSRLAENTDTQYF,TGTGCCAGCAGCAGACTAGCGGAGAATACAGATACGCAGTATTTT
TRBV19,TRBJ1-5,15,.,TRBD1,CASSPRTGLNQPQHF,TGTGCCAGTAGTCCCCGGACAGGCCTGAACCAGCCCCAGCATTTT
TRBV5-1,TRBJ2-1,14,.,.,CASSLGRGGNEQFF,TGCGCCAGCAGCTTGGGAAGGGGCGGCAATGAGCAGTTCTTC
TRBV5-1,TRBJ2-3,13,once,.,CASRASSGDTQYF,TGCGCCAGCAGGGCTAGTTCTGGGGATACGCAGTATTTT
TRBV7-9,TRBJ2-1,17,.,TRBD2,CASSASSSGDTYNEQFF,TGTGCCAGCAGCGCCTCGTCTAGCGGGGACACTTACAATGAGCAGTTCTTC
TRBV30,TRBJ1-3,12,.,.,CAWQVSGNTIYF,TGTGCCTGGCAGGTCTCTGGAAACACCATATATTTT
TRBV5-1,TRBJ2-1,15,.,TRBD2,CASSDSGSSYNEQFF,TGCGCCAGCAGCGATAGCGGGAGCTCCTACAATGAGCAGTTCTTC
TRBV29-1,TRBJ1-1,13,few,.,CSVGRVPNTEAFF,TGCAGCGTTGGACGGGTCCCTAACACTGAAGCTTTCTTT
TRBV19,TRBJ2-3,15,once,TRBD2,CASSASGRETDTQYF,TGTGCCAGTAGTGCGAGCGGGAGAGAAACAGATACGCAGTATTTT
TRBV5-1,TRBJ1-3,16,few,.,CASSLGRTDSGNTIYF,TGCGCCAGCAGCTTGGGGAGGACAGACTCTGGAAACACCATATATTTT
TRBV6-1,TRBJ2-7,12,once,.,CASSGSLREQYF,TGTGCCAGCTCGGGGAGCCTGAGGGAGCAGTACTTC
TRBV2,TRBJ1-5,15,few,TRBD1,CASSDRGTGGELWNF,TGTGCCAGCAGTGATAGGGGGACAGGGGGCGAATTGTGGAATTTT
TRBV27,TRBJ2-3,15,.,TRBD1,CASSLDRVGADTQYF,TGTGCCAGCAGTTTAGACAGGGTAGGGGCAGATACGCAGTATTTT
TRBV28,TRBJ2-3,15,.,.,CASALLQGSRDTQYF,TGTGCCAGCGCCCTTTTACAGGGAAGTCGGGATACGCAGTATTTT
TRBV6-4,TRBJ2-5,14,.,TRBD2,CASSDISSGRLTDF,TGTGCCAGCAGTGACATCTCTAGCGGGAGGCTGACGGACTTC
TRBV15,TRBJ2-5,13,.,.,CATRQGHQETQYF,TGTGCCACCAGACAGGGACACCAAGAGACCCAGTACTTC
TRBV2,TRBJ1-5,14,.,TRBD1,CASSIGTVGQPQHF,TGTGCCAGCTCAATAGGGACAGTAGGTCAGCCCCAGCATTTT
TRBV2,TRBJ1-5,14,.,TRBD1,CASSADRGNQPQHF,TGTGCCAGCAGTGCAGACAGGGGCAATCAGCCCCAGCATTTT
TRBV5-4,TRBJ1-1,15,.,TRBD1,CASSPDRALNTEAFF,TGTGCCAGCAGCCCGGACAGGGCCCTGAACACTGAAGCTTTCTTT
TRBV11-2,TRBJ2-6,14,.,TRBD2,CASSREAGANVLTF,TGTGCCAGCAGCCGGGAGGCTGGGGCCAACGTCCTGACTTTC
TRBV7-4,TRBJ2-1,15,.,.,CALKLRVSSYNEQFF,TGTGCTCTTAAGTTGCGGGTTAGCTCCTACAATGAGCAGTTCTTC
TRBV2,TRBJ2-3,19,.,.,CASSEALTGSEKSTDTQYF,TGTGCCAGCAGTGAAGCGCTTACCGGTAGCGAGAAAAGCACAGATACGCAGTATTTT
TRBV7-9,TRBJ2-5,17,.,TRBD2,CASSLWRGGRGGETQYF,TGTGCCAGCAGCTTATGGCGAGGCGGGAGGGGTGGAGAGACCCAGTACTTC
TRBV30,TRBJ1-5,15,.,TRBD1,CAWGQGALGNQPQHF,TGTGCCTGGGGACAGGGGGCGCTGGGCAATCAGCCCCAGCATTTT
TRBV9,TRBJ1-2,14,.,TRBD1,CASSGSEQGAFKAF,TGTGCCAGCAGCGGCAGCGAACAGGGGGCGTTTAAGGCCTTC
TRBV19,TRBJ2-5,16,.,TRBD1,CASSIRTGQGRETQYF,TGTGCCAGTAGTATTCGAACAGGACAGGGTAGGGAGACCCAGTACTTC
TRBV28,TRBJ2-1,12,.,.,CASVSAYNEQFF,TGTGCCAGCGTCTCGGCCTACAATGAGCAGTTCTTC
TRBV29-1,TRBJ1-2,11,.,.,CSGTVGGGYTF,TGCAGCGGAACGGTAGGAGGAGGCTACACCTTC
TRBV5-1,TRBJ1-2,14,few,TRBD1,CASSLGQGAHGYTF,TGCGCCAGCAGCTTGGGACAGGGGGCCCATGGCTACACCTTC
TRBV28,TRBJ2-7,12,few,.,CASIGEQNEQYF,TGTGCCAGCATAGGAGAGCAGAACGAGCAGTACTTC
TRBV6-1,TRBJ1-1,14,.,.,CASSHEARNTEAFF,TGTGCCAGCAGTCACGAAGCTAGGAACACTGAAGCTTTCTTT
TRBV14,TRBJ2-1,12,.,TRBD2,CASRGGGSRQFF,TGTGCCAGCAGGGGCGGGGGAAGTCGGCAGTTCTTC
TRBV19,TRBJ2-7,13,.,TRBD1,CASRGTGTYEQYF,TGTGCCAGTAGGGGGACAGGGACCTACGAGCAGTACTTC
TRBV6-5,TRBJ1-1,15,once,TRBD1,CASSSGQGAREGAFF,TGTGCCAGCAGTTCGGGACAGGGGGCGAGGGAGGGGGCTTTCTTT
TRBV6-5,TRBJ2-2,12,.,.,CASGKADGELFF,TGTGCCAGCGGGAAAGCGGACGGGGAGCTGTTTTTT
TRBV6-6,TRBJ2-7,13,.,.,CASSKDNRYEQYF,TGTGCCAGCAGTAAGGACAATCGCTACGAGCAGTACTTC